Each of the 19 T cell receptor beta chains below was sequenced from the same sample in a study of blood T cell repertoires in COVID-19. This table comes from immunoSEQ multiplex PCR, and its TCRdb copy is limited to in-frame clones, with some not included. The sample lists about 220,000 clones; around 84% were seen once. Sequences were obtained from peripheral blood. Receptors originate from a man aged 30 to 39 with active or convalescent COVID-19.

This sequence joins TRBV4-3 and TRBJ2-3; D possibly corresponds to TRBD1 (7 bases). Germline V gene lookup returns CDR1 LGHNA and CDR2 YSLEER. The germline V and J ends were trimmed by 2 bases and 1 base, with 10 bases remaining between them. There are 15 residues in the CDR3. In DNA, the CDR3 is TGCGCCAGCAGCCAACAGGGGGGAGGCACAGATACGCAGTATTTT. Residues: CASSQQGGGTDTQYF.

CDR3 DNA sequence: TGTGCCAGCCGACAAGGCAGGGGGCGTACCGGGGAGCTGTTTTTT. Translated, it gives CASRQGRGRTGELFF. The V gene is TRBV28, the J gene TRBJ2-2, with TRBD1 matching over 8 bases. CDR3 size: 15 residues. CDR1 and CDR2 from the germline V gene are MDHEN and SYDVKM. J was trimmed by 5 bases and V by 8 bases; bases with no gene match: 10.

V usage is TRBV6-1 and J usage is TRBJ2-2; the D is unclear. V was shortened by 10 bases and J by 0 bases, with 3 bases between the two germline ends. The CDR3 consists of 11 residues. Germline V CDR1 and CDR2: MNHNS, SASEGT. CDR3: CAITNTGELFF. The DNA of the CDR3 is TGTGCCATCACGAACACCGGGGAGCTGTTTTTT.

The chain recombines TRBV20-1 with TRBJ2-7; the D gene is possibly TRBD2 (6 bases). Trimming removed 3 bases at V and 6 bases at J, with 12 bases between. Per the germline V gene, CDR1 is DFQATT and CDR2 is SNEGSKA (reference sequence). CDR3 length equals 12 residues. CDR3 nucleotides: TGCAGTGCTAGTAGCGGAGAAGTCGAGCAGTACTTC. Protein: CSASSGEVEQYF.

The chain is built from TRBV20-1 and TRBJ2-2; D call uncertain. Per germline, CDR1 DFQATT and CDR2 SNEGSKA (reference sequence). V shed 6 bases and J shed 2 bases, with 4 bases lying between them. The CDR3 covers 11 residues. CDR3 sequence reads: CSAPNTGELFF. CDR3 sequence (DNA): TGCAGTGCCCCTAACACCGGGGAGCTGTTTTTT.

The chain uses TRBV7-6 and TRBJ1-1; D gene unclear. This CDR3 is built from 13 residues. Trimming shortened V by 7 bases and J by 4 bases, and 13 bases separated the two germline ends. Germline CDR1 and CDR2: SGHVS and FNYEAQ. CDR3 sequence: CASKETVVTEAFF. The CDR3 region has the DNA TGTGCCAGCAAAGAAACGGTGGTCACTGAAGCTTTCTTT. The whole variable domain, remainder taken from reference TRBV7-6 and TRBJ1-1, is GAGVSQSPRYKVTKRGQDVALRCDPISGHVSLYWYRQALGQGPEFLTYFNYEAQQDKSGLPNDRFSAERPEGSISTLTIQRTEQRDSAMYRCASKETVVTEAFFGQGTRLTVV.

The chain combines TRBV18 with TRBJ1-3, with 8 positions matching TRBD1. After removal of 3 bases from V and 3 bases from J, the junction contained 10 bases not matched to a gene. Per the germline V gene, CDR1 is KGHSH and CDR2 is LQKENI. The CDR3 consists of 17 residues. The CDR3 DNA reads as TGTGCCAGCTCACCGCTGGACAGGGTGAGAGGTGGAAACACCATATATTTT. As protein: CASSPLDRVRGGNTIYF.

The V call is TRBV6-2 or TRBV6-3, the J call TRBJ2-7; D unclear. CDR1 is MNHEY, CDR2 SVGEGT, per germline. Between the trimmed V and J ends, which lost 6 bases and 2 bases, there was a span of 5 bases. This CDR3 comprises 11 residues. Written as DNA, the CDR3 is TGTGCCAGCAGCCCCGCCTACGAGCAGTACTTC. Encoded protein: CASSPAYEQYF.

This chain connects TRBV7-9 to TRBJ1-5; TRBD1 matches 9 bases. Trimming at V came to 5 bases and at J to 7 bases, leaving 6 bases not matched to a gene. This CDR3 is built from 14 residues. Germline values: CDR1 SEHNR, CDR2 FQNEAQ (reference sequence). The CDR3 reads CASSPLTGGQPQHF. Here the CDR3 DNA reads TGTGCCAGCAGCCCCTTGACAGGGGGGCAGCCCCAGCATTTT.

The V call is TRBV19, the J call TRBJ1-1, with D unresolved. The CDR3 runs to 12 residues. V gave up 7 bases and J gave up 7 bases, with 13 bases separating them. Germline V gene data show CDR1 as LNHDA and CDR2 as SQIVND (reference sequence). CDR3 nucleotide sequence: TGTGCCAGTACCAAAGGCAGAGGTGAAGCTTTCTTT. Its protein product is CASTKGRGEAFF. Complete variable domain (other parts from reference TRBV19 and TRBJ1-1): DGGITQSPKYLFRKEGQNVTLSCEQNLNHDAMYWYRQDPGQGLRLIYYSQIVNDFQKGDIAEGYSVSREKKESFPLTVTSAQKNPTAFYLCASTKGRGEAFFGQGTRLTVV.

The chain combines TRBV5-4 with TRBJ2-7; 8 nucleotides align to TRBD1. The CDR3 runs 14 residues. Per germline, CDR1 SGHNT and CDR2 YYREEE (reference sequence). V shed 4 bases, J shed 4 bases, and the junction held 7 bases outside the gene matches. The DNA for the CDR3 is TGTGCCAGCAGCCGACAGGGGTCCGGTTACGAGCAGTACTTC. Its translation is CASSRQGSGYEQYF.

The chain couples TRBV6-6 to TRBJ2-3; D not resolved. With 7 bases removed from V and 0 bases from J, the gap between germline ends came to 17 bases. The CDR3 runs to 16 residues. CDR1 MNHNY and CDR2 SVGAGI come from the germline V gene (reference sequence). CDR3 in amino acids: CASTQEKVTSTDTQYF. As DNA, the CDR3 is TGTGCCAGCACCCAGGAAAAAGTAACTAGCACAGATACGCAGTATTTT.

This clone appeared a single time. This chain joins TRBV20-1 and TRBJ1-1, with D hard to call. The CDR3 sequence is 13 residues long. Per germline, CDR1 DFQATT and CDR2 SNEGSKA (reference sequence). V was shortened by 3 bases and J by 5 bases, with 13 bases between the two germline ends. The CDR3 sequence is CSASSPTGTEAFF. DNA for the CDR3: TGCAGTGCTAGTTCGCCTACGGGGACTGAAGCTTTCTTT.

The rearrangement joins TRBV3-1 (or the pseudogene TRBV3-2) to TRBJ2-2, with D uncertain. Per germline, CDR1 LGHDT and CDR2 YNNKEL (reference sequence). Trimming removed 2 bases at V and 2 bases at J, with 9 bases between. The length of the CDR3 is 15 residues. CDR3 protein: CASSQRRGNTGELFF. CDR3 nucleotides: TGTGCCAGCAGCCAAAGGCGAGGAAACACCGGGGAGCTGTTTTTT.

The chain links TRBV5-1 to TRBJ2-1; D remains ambiguous. Germline V gene lookup returns CDR1 SGHRS and CDR2 YFSETQ. The CDR3 loop spans 14 amino acids. V dropped 4 bases and J dropped 4 bases, with 12 bases sitting between them. The CDR3 DNA sequence: TGCGCCAGCAGCGCACAATCCATGTACAATGAGCAGTTCTTC. It is translated as CASSAQSMYNEQFF.

The CDR3 loop is CASSTETGGRYIQYF. The CDR3 region has the DNA TGTGCCAGCAGCACCGAAACAGGGGGCAGGTACATTCAGTACTTC. The genes are TRBV7-9 and TRBJ2-4, with 9 nucleotides matching TRBD1. Looked up from germline, CDR1 is SEHNR and CDR2 is FQNEAQ (reference sequence). This CDR3 comprises 15 residues. V dropped 5 bases and J dropped 8; count of bases not matched to a gene: 10.

The table lists this clone with a few counts. This chain joins TRBV28 and TRBJ1-3; 10 bases are shared with TRBD1. The CDR3 extends over 18 amino acids. CDR1 is MDHEN, CDR2 SYDVKM, per germline. The trim removed 4 bases at V and 4 bases at J, leaving 13 bases unmatched. CDR3 coding DNA: TGTGCCAGCAGTTCCTCCATCGGGGACAGGGGAGCCGGAAACACCATATATTTT. As protein: CASSSSIGDRGAGNTIYF.

This chain joins TRBV7-9 and TRBJ1-6, with a possible D match to TRBD1 (6 bases). The V gene's germline CDR1 is SEHNR and CDR2 FQNEAQ (reference sequence). V lost 6 bases to trimming and J lost 8 bases, with 11 bases between them. The CDR3 extends over 13 amino acids. CDR3 nucleotides: TGTGCCAGCAGTACCCGACAGGATTCACCCCTCCACTTT. This sequence encodes CASSTRQDSPLHF.

This clone was observed a handful of times. CDR3 loop: CASSQRALNSPLHF. The CDR3 DNA follows: TGCGCCAGCAGCCAGAGGGCCTTAAATTCACCCCTCCACTTT. The chain links TRBV4-3 to TRBJ1-6; D uncertain. With 3 bases removed from V and 7 bases from J, the gap between germline ends came to 10 bases. The germline CDR1 and CDR2 sequences are LGHNA and YSLEER. The CDR3 sequence is 14 residues long.